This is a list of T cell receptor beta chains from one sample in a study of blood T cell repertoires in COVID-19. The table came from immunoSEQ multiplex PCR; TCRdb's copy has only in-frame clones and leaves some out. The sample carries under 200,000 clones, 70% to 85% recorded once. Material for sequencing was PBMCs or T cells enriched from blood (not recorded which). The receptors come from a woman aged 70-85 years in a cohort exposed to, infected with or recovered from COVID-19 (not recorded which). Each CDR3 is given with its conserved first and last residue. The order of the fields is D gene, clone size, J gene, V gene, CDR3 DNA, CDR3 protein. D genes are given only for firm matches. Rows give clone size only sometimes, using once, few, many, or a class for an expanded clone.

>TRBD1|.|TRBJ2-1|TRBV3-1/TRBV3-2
TGTGCCAGCAGCCCCGGGACAGGGGAAGAGCAGTTCTTC
CASSPGTGEEQFF
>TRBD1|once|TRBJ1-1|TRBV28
TGTGCCAGCAGTTGGACAGGGAAGACTGAAGCTTTCTTT
CASSWTGKTEAFF
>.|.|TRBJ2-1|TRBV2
TGTGCCAGCCCCCTCGGAACCCACAGGGCCACCCACTCCTACAATGAGCAGTTCTTC
CASPLGTHRATHSYNEQFF
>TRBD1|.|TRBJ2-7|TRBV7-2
TGTGCCAGCAGATACAGGGGCGGCTACGAGCAGTACTTC
CASRYRGGYEQYF
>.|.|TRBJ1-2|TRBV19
TGTGCCAGTAGGACGATCGACAGCTATGGCTACACCTTC
CASRTIDSYGYTF
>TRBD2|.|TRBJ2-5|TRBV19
TGTGCCAGTAGTATTGGTCTAGCGGGAGGGGAGACCCAGTACTTC
CASSIGLAGGETQYF
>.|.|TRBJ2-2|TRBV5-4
TGTGCCAGCAGCCCGCGGACGGGAGCCGGGGAGCTGTTTTTT
CASSPRTGAGELFF
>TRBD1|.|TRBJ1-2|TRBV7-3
TGTGCCAGCAGCCGAACTGGGACAGGAGACTATGGCTACACCTTC
CASSRTGTGDYGYTF
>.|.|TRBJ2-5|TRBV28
TGTGCCAGCAGTTTTTATCTACAGGGCAAAGGGGCCCAGTACTTC
CASSFYLQGKGAQYF
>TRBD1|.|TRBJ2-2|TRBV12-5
TGTGCTAGTGTACCCCCCGGGGACAGCCTTATGAACACCGGGGAGCTGTTTTTT
CASVPPGDSLMNTGELFF
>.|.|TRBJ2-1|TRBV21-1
TGTGCCAGCAGCAAAGTAAGCGGAACCCCTAAGCAGTTCTTC
CASSKVSGTPKQFF
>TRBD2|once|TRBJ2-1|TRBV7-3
TGTGCCAGCAGCGCTTCTAGCGGGAGGTACAATGAGCAGTTCTTC
CASSASSGRYNEQFF
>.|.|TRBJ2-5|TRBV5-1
TGCGCCAGCAGCGTGGCAGCAGGGGCGGTTGAGACCCAGTACTTC
CASSVAAGAVETQYF
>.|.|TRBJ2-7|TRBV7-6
TGTGCCAGCAGCTTAGTAGCTAGCGTGGGCTCCTACGAGCAGTACTTC
CASSLVASVGSYEQYF
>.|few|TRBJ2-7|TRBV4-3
TGCGCCAGCAGCCAAGAACAAGGGACAACTTACGAGCAGTACTTC
CASSQEQGTTYEQYF
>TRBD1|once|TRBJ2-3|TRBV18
TGTGCCAGCTCACCGGGAACAGGGGAAAATACGCAGTATTTT
CASSPGTGENTQYF
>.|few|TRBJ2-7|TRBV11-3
TGTGCCAGCAGCTCCCGGTCGGGGGAGAGCTCCTACGAGCAGTACTTC
CASSSRSGESSYEQYF
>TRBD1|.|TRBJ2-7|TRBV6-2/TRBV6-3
TGTGCCAGCAGTACGGACAGGAGGAGCTCCTACGAGCAGTACTTC
CASSTDRRSSYEQYF
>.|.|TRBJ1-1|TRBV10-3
TGTGCCATCAGGTACGCCCCGGGGAGCACTGAAGCTTTCTTT
CAIRYAPGSTEAFF
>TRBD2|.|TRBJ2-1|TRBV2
TGTGCCAGCAGGGGGACTAGCGGGAACCTATACAATGAGCAGTTCTTC
CASRGTSGNLYNEQFF
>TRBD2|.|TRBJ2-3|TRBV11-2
TGTGCCAGCAGCCCCCGGTCAGGACTAGCGGGAGTGAGGAATACGCAGTATTTT
CASSPRSGLAGVRNTQYF
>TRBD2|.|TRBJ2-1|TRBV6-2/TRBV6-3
TGTGCCAGCACCCCAATTTGGGGCGGGGGTTCCTCCTACAATGAGCAGTTCTTC
CASTPIWGGGSSYNEQFF
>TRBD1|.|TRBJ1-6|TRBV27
TGTGCCAGCAGTTCTTACAGGGGCACCGCTAATTCACCCCTCCACTTT
CASSSYRGTANSPLHF
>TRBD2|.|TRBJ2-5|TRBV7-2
TGTGCCAGCAGCCCGGGACTAGCGGGTCTACAAGAGACCCAGTACTTC
CASSPGLAGLQETQYF
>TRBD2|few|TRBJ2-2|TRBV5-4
TGTGCCAGCAGCTCCCGGGCTAGCGGGAGATCCGGCGGGGAGCTGTTTTTT
CASSSRASGRSGGELFF
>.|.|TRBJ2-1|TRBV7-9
TGTGCCAGCAGCTTAACCAGCGGCCCCTACAATGAGCAGTTCTTC
CASSLTSGPYNEQFF
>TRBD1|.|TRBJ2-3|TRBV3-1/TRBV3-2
TGTGCCAGCAGCCCCGGGACAGGGGAGGCAGATACGCAGTATTTT
CASSPGTGEADTQYF
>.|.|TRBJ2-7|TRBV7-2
TGTGCCAGCAGCTGGGCCCCCTACGAGCAGTACTTC
CASSWAPYEQYF
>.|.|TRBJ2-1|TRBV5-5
TGTGCCAGCAGCGCAATTGGGGGAGGGGGTCGTCCATTCTTC
CASSAIGGGGRPFF